These 7 T cell receptor beta chains originate from one sample sequenced in a study of T cell repertoires in cytomegalovirus infection. A single record per CDR3 protein comes from TCRdb applying MiXCR to the reads. The repertoire consists of about 830,000 distinct CDR3 sequences, with around a third occurring once and the leading ten covering about an eighth. Which antigens these TCRs recognize remains unknown. The sequences come from cultured CD8+ T cells from PBMCs, collected from culture after CMV antigen stimulation. These receptors all stem from a human donor in good health (CMV status not recorded). Some clones in this sample may be carry-over from other donors' samples.

The gene calls are TRBV5-6 and TRBJ2-5, with D possibly being TRBD1 or TRBD2 (5 bases each). V was trimmed by 2 bases and J by 1 base, leaving 12 bases between them. Germline assignment: CDR1 SGHDT and CDR2 YYEEEE. This CDR3 contains 15 residues. CDR3 sequence reads: CASSLSGTSQETQYF. The DNA of the CDR3 is TGTGCCAGCAGCTTATCGGGGACCTCCCAAGAGACCCAGTACTTC. Based on the CDR3 plus reference TRBV5-6 and TRBJ2-5, the full variable domain is DAGVTQSPTHLIKTRGQQVTLRCSPKSGHDTVSWYQQALGQGPQFIFQYYEEEERQRGNFPDRFSGHQFPNYSSELNVNALLLGDSALYLCASSLSGTSQETQYFGPGTRLLVL.

Concerning this clonotype itself: A read error may account for a junction end that differs from germline. This chain joins TRBV2 and TRBJ2-6, with D maybe TRBD1 (5 bases). The germline gives CDR1 SNHLY, CDR2 FYNNEI. There are 15 residues in the CDR3. In DNA form, the CDR3 reads TGTACCAGCAGTGAATTTCGGACAGGGGCCAACGTCCTGACTTTC. Translation gives CTSSEFRTGANVLTF.

J is TRBJ2-3 and V is TRBV6-1; D not certain. The CDR3 covers 14 residues. The germline gives CDR1 MNHNS, CDR2 SASEGT. The V gene lost 9 bases and the J gene lost 2 bases, with 15 bases spanning the gap. The CDR3 spells CASRTVQNTDTQYF. DNA for the CDR3: TGTGCCAGTCGGACGGTGCAAAACACAGATACGCAGTATTTT.

A few counts support this clonotype. This chain links TRBV7-9 with TRBJ1-1; D is undetermined. The V end was cut by 1 base, the J end by 2 bases, with 11 bases between. The germline V gene encodes CDR1 SEHNR and CDR2 FQNEAQ (reference sequence). This CDR3 is 15 amino acids long. The CDR3 DNA reads TGTGCCAGCAGCTTAGGGGCAGTTACAAACACTGAAGCTTTCTTT. As protein: CASSLGAVTNTEAFF.

This clonotype has a handful of counts. V is TRBV19 and J is TRBJ1-1; a possible D gene is TRBD1 (6 bases). CDR3 length: 18 amino acids. Looked up from germline, CDR1 is LNHDA and CDR2 is SQIVND (reference sequence). The V gene lost 5 bases and the J gene lost 1 base, with 23 bases spanning the gap. This CDR3 reads CASSLPGPRGLGNTEAFF. The CDR3 coding sequence is TGTGCCAGTAGTCTACCCGGACCCAGGGGCCTGGGGAACACTGAAGCTTTCTTT.

The rearrangement uses TRBV28 and TRBJ1-1, with D uncertain. The ends were cut back, 4 bases at V and 3 bases at J, with 15 bases in the middle. The CDR3 length is 15 residues. Germline V gene data show CDR1 as MDHEN and CDR2 as SYDVKM. The CDR3 region is CASSSLQVGDTEAFF. The CDR3, as DNA: TGTGCCAGCAGTTCCCTCCAGGTAGGCGACACTGAAGCTTTCTTT. Variable domain in full (rest from reference TRBV28 and TRBJ1-1): DVKVTQSSRYLVKRTGEKVFLECVQDMDHENMFWYRQDPGLGLRLIYFSYDVKMKEKGDIPEGYSVSREKKERFSLILESASTNQTSMYLCASSSLQVGDTEAFFGQGTRLTVV.

Only a few counts were recorded for this clonotype. The rearrangement uses TRBV28 and TRBJ1-4; TRBD1 matches 10 bases. Germline V gives CDR1 MDHEN, CDR2 SYDVKM. The CDR3 sequence is 16 residues long. The J segment lost 3 bases and the V segment lost 3 bases, leaving 4 bases of the junction unmatched. The CDR3, as DNA: TGTGCCAGCAGTTTGGGACAGGGGCGGGCTAATGAAAAACTGTTTTTT. Its translation: CASSLGQGRANEKLFF.